Reported below is one T cell receptor (beta chain). Its antigen remains unknown. This sample is drawn from a study of OX40 agonist ivuxolimab in advanced cancers. The study's findings and limits: Expanded clones belonging to CD8+ T cells outnumbered, on average, those of CD4+.

The table came from immunoSEQ multiplex PCR; TCRdb's copy has only in-frame clones and leaves some out. The sample holds tens of thousands of clones, approximately 84% seen once. Germline CDR1 is SNHLY and CDR2 is FYNNEI. V lost 8 bases, J lost 8 bases, and 11 bases stayed unmatched. This CDR3 is 14 amino acids long. This chain joins TRBV2 and TRBJ1-4, with TRBD1 matching over 7 bases. The sequences come from CD4+ or CD8+ T cells sorted from blood, collected in a trial of the OX40 agonist ivuxolimab. The receptor was isolated from an adult with an advanced solid tumor such as melanoma, head and neck, liver or kidney cancer. CDR3 sequence reads: CASVFRDSREKLFF. CDR3 nucleotides: TGTGCCAGCGTCTTCCGGGACAGCCGAGAAAAACTGTTTTTT.